This entry features one T cell receptor beta chain sequence. Per germline, CDR1 LGHNT and CDR2 FRNRAP. Trimming cost V 4 bases and J 0 bases, with 13 bases left between them. CDR3 size: 16 residues. Autoimmune disease history or systemic immunosuppression disqualified patients. This record belongs to a study of OX40 agonist ivuxolimab in advanced cancers. Study overall: Clinicians treated patients with ivuxolimab, an agonistic anti-OX40 (CD134) antibody.

The method was immunoSEQ multiplex PCR; TCRdb's version includes in-frame clones alone and lacks a portion of them. The sample records over 55,000 clones, approximately 90% being singletons. This sequence was found in an adult with an advanced solid tumor such as melanoma, head and neck, liver or kidney cancer. The chain combines TRBV12-5 with TRBJ1-5; tentatively, D is TRBD1 (6 bases). Specimen: CD4+ or CD8+ T cells sorted from blood, collected in a trial of the OX40 agonist ivuxolimab. CDR3 sequence reads: CASGSGTSGSNQPQHF. CDR3 coding DNA: TGTGCTAGTGGTTCCGGGACATCCGGTAGCAATCAGCCCCAGCATTTT.